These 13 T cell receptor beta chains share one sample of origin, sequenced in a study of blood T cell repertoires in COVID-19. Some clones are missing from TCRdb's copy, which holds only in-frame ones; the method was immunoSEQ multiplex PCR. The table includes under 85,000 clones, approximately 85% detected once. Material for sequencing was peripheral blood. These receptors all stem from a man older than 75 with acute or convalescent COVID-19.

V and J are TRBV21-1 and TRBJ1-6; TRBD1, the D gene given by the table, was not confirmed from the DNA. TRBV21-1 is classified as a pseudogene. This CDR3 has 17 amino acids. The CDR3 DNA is TGTGCCAGCAGCAAAGCGCATCTACAGGGTCATGGTTCACCCCTCCACTTT. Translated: CASSKAHLQGHGSPLHF.

This CDR3 is CASSLDLAGWETQYF. The CDR3 region has the DNA TGCGCCAGCAGCTTGGACCTAGCGGGATGGGAGACCCAGTACTTC. This chain uses TRBV5-1 with TRBJ2-5; TRBD2 aligns across 9 bases. Germline V gene data show CDR1 as SGHRS and CDR2 as YFSETQ. This CDR3 comprises 15 residues. Trimming at V came to 0 bases and at J to 5 bases, leaving 5 bases not matched to a gene.

Here the CDR3 DNA reads TGTGCCAGCAGTTACTCTCAACCGCGGCGGAGGGGCTACACCTTC. This encodes CASSYSQPRRRGYTF. The chain uses TRBV6-5 and TRBJ1-2; D uncertain. Trimming left V 0 bases short and J 8 bases short, with 16 bases between. CDR1 and CDR2 from the germline V gene are MNHEY and SVGAGI. The CDR3 has 15 residues.

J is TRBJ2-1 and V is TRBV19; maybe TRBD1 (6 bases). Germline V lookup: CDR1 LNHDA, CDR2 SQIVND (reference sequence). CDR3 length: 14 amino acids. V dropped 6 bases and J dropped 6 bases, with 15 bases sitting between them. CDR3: CASSIGSGVNEQFF. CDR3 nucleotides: TGTGCCAGTAGCATTGGGTCAGGGGTCAATGAGCAGTTCTTC.

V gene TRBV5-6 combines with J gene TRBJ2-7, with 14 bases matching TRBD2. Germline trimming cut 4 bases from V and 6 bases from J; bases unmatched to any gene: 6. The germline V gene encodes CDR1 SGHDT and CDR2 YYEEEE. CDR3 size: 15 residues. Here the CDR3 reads CASSPLGTSGSEQYF. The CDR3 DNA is TGTGCCAGCAGCCCACTAGGGACTAGCGGGAGCGAGCAGTACTTC.

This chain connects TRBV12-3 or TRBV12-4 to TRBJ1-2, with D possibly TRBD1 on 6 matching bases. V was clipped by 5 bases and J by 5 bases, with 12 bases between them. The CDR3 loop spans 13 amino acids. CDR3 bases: TGTGCCAGCAGTCCTACAGGGAAATATGGCTACACCTTC. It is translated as CASSPTGKYGYTF.

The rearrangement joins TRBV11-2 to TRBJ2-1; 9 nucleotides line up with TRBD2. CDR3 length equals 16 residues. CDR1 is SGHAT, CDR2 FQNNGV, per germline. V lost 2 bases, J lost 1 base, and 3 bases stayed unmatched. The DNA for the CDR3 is TGTGCCAGCAGCTTAATAGCGGGAGAATCCTACAATGAGCAGTTCTTC. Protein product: CASSLIAGESYNEQFF.

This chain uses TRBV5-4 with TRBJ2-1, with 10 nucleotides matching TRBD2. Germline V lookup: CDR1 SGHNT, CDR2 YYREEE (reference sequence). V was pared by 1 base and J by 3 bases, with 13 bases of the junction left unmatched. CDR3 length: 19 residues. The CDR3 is CASSLQHGASGSYYNEQFF. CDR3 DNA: TGTGCCAGCAGCTTGCAACACGGGGCTAGCGGGAGCTACTACAATGAGCAGTTCTTC. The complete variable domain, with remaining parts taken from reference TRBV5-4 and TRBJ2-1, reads ETGVTQSPTHLIKTRGQQVTLRCSSQSGHNTVSWYQQALGQGPQFIFQYYREEENGRGNFPPRFSGLQFPNYSSELNVNALELDDSALYLCASSLQHGASGSYYNEQFFGPGTRLTVL.

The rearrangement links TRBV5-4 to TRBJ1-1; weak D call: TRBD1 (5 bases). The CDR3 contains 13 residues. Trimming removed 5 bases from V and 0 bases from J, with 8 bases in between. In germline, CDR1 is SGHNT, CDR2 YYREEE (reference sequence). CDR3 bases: TGTGCCAGCAGGCAACAGGTGAACACTGAAGCTTTCTTT. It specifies CASRQQVNTEAFF.

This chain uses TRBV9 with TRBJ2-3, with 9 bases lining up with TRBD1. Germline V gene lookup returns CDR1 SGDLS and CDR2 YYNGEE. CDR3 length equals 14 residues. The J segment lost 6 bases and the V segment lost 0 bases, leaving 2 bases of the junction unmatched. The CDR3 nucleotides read TGTGCCAGCAGCGTAGGGGACAGGGCGGATACGCAGTATTTT. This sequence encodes CASSVGDRADTQYF. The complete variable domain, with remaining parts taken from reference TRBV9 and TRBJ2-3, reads DSGVTQTPKHLITATGQRVTLRCSPRSGDLSVYWYQQSLDQGLQFLIQYYNGEERAKGNILERFSAQQFPDLHSELNLSSLELGDSALYFCASSVGDRADTQYFGPGTRLTVL.

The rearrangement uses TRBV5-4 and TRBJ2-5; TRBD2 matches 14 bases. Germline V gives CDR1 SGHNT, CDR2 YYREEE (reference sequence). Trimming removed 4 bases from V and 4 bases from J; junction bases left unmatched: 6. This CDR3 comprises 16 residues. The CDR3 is CASSLRLAGGVETQYF. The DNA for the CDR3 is TGTGCCAGCAGCCTACGACTAGCGGGAGGGGTAGAGACCCAGTACTTC.

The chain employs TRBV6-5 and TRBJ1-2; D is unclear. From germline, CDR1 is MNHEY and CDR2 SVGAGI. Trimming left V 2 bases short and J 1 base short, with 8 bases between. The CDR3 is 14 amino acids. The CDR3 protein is CASSYRSDNYGYTF. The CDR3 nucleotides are TGTGCCAGCAGTTACAGGAGCGATAACTATGGCTACACCTTC.

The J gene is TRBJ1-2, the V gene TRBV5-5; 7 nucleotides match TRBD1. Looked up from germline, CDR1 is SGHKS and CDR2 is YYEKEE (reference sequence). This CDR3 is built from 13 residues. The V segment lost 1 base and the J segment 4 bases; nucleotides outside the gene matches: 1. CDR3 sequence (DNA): TGTGCCAGCAGCTTGCCAGGGGGCTATGGCTACACCTTC. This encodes CASSLPGGYGYTF.